The 8 T cell receptor beta chains below come from one sample, sequenced in a study of shared clonotypes between healthy human individuals (dated by TCRdb to 2018 to 2020). The library was obtained by the immunoSEQ multiplex PCR assay. Entries here come from immuneACCESS through TCRdb and include only in-frame sequences with V and J called. Some clones fail to appear in such tables; in the studies checked, an unresolved V gene covers under half of the shortfall, and the cause of the remainder is unknown. This sample is represented by about 2.1 million clones; over 85% of them were singletons. The ten most abundant clones make up 1.5% to 2% of the sample. CD8 naive samples consisted of CD45RO-negative cells that were positively selected for CCR7, yielding a CD45RA+CCR7+ population without TemRA cells. The sample comprised naive CD8+ T cells from PBMCs. The cell subset or site label, read with the paper, signifies: CD45RA+CCR7+. These TCRs come from a man aged 18 to 29 in good health. Some clones in this sample may be carry-over from other donors' samples.

This clone has only one observation. V and J are TRBV4-1 and TRBJ2-2, with TRBD2 as a possible D gene (6 bases). V was cut by 4 bases and J by 5 bases, with 17 bases left in between. The CDR3 loop spans 16 amino acids. Germline V lookup: CDR1 MGHRA, CDR2 YSYEKL. Written as DNA, the CDR3 is TGCGCCAGCAGCCTCGGCCGGGAGTTTCGGACCGGGGAGCTGTTTTTT. Translating it yields CASSLGREFRTGELFF.

This chain links TRBV9 with TRBJ2-7; D is possibly TRBD2 (6 bases). Per germline, CDR1 SGDLS and CDR2 YYNGEE. V was cut by 0 bases and J by 4 bases, with 14 bases left in between. The CDR3 loop spans 15 amino acids. In DNA, the CDR3 is TGTGCCAGCAGCGTAGAGGACGGAGGGTGGTACGAGCAGTACTTC. This sequence encodes CASSVEDGGWYEQYF.

The chain has TRBV19 and TRBJ2-7; 11 bases agree with TRBD1. The CDR3 runs 15 residues. The germline CDR1 and CDR2 sequences are LNHDA and SQIVND (reference sequence). Losses at the gene ends were 5 bases for V and 7 bases for J; bases not matched to a gene: 10. CDR3 DNA: TGTGCCAGTAGTCCCCGGACAGGGGGCCCCTCTGAGCAGTACTTC. Translated, it gives CASSPRTGGPSEQYF.

This chain uses TRBV6-1 with TRBJ2-2; D is undetermined. V lost 6 bases and J lost 5, with 1 base in between. Germline values: CDR1 MNHNS, CDR2 SASEGT. The CDR3 runs 10 residues. The DNA of the CDR3 is TGTGCCAGCAGGACCGGGGAGCTGTTTTTT. Translated: CASRTGELFF.

CDR3 coding DNA: TGTGCCAGCAGCAAACGACAGGGGGCGGGTTACAATGAGCAGTTCTTC. Residues: CASSKRQGAGYNEQFF. The chain uses TRBV7-9 and TRBJ2-1; 10 bases fit TRBD1. The V segment lost 5 bases and the J segment 4 bases; nucleotides outside the gene matches: 8. CDR1 is SEHNR, CDR2 FQNEAQ, per germline (reference sequence). The CDR3 runs to 16 residues.

The J gene is TRBJ1-1, the V gene TRBV9; tentatively, D is TRBD1 (6 bases). This CDR3 has 14 residues. The germline V gene encodes CDR1 SGDLS and CDR2 YYNGEE. V was trimmed by 4 bases and J by 2 bases, leaving 12 bases between them. CDR3 loop: CASSPRGPNTEAFF. As DNA, the CDR3 is TGTGCCAGCAGCCCCCGGGGGCCTAACACTGAAGCTTTCTTT.

The genes are TRBV27 and TRBJ2-7; TRBD1 matches 8 bases. CDR3 length equals 18 residues. Germline CDR1 is MNHEY and CDR2 is SMNVEV (reference sequence). The V gene end was trimmed by 7 bases and the J gene end by 3 bases; junction bases not matched to a gene: 20. CDR3 nucleotide sequence: TGTGCCAGCACCCCCCTTTCCGGACAGGGACCAAACTTCTACGAGCAGTACTTC. This gives the protein CASTPLSGQGPNFYEQYF.

The chain is built from TRBV27 and TRBJ2-7, with D possibly TRBD2 on 5 matching bases. Germline loops: CDR1 MNHEY, CDR2 SMNVEV (reference sequence). The CDR3 is made up of 14 amino acids. Trimming cost V 5 bases and J 0 bases, with 11 bases left between them. For the CDR3, the DNA is TGTGCCAGCAGTGGGAGCGGCCTCTCCTACGAGCAGTACTTC. It is translated as CASSGSGLSYEQYF.